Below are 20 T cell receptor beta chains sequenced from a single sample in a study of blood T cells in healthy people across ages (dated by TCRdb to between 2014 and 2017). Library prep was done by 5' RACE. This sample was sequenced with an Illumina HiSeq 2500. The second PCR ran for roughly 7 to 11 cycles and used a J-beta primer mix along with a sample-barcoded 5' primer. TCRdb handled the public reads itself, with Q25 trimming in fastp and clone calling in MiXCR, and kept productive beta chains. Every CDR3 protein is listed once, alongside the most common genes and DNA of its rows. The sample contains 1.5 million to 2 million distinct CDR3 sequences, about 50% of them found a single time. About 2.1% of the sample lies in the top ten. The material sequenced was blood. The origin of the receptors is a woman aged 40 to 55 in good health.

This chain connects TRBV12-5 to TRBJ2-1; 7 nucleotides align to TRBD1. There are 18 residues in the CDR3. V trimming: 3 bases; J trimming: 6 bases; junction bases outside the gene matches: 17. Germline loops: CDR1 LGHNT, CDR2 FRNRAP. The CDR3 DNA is TGTGCTAGTGGTTTCGGGCGGAGTACAGGGGTAGAGCTCAATGAGCAGTTCTTC. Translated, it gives CASGFGRSTGVELNEQFF.

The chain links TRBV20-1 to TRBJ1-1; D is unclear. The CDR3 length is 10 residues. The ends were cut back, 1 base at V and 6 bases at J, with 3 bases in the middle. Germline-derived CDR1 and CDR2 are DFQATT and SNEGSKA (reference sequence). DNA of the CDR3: TGCAGTGCTAGAGTCCCTGAAGCTTTCTTT. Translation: CSARVPEAFF.

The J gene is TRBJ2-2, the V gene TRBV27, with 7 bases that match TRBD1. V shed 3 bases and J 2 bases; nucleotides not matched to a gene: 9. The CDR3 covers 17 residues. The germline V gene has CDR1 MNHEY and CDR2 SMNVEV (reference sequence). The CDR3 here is CASSFSSTGANTGELFF. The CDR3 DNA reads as TGTGCCAGCAGTTTTTCATCAACAGGGGCCAACACCGGGGAGCTGTTTTTT.

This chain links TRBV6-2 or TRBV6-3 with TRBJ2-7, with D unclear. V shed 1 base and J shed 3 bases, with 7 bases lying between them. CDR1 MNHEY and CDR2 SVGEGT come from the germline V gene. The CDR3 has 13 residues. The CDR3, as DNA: TGTGCCAGCAGTTACTTTGGCGGCTACGAGCAGTACTTC. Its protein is CASSYFGGYEQYF.

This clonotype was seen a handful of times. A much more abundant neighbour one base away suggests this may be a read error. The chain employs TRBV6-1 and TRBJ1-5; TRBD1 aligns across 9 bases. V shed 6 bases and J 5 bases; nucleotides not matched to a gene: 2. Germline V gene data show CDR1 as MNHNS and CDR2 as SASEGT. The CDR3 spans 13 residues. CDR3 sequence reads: CASRGQGDQPQHF. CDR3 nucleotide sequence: TGTGCCAGCAGGGGACAGGGCGATCAGCCCCAGCATTTT.

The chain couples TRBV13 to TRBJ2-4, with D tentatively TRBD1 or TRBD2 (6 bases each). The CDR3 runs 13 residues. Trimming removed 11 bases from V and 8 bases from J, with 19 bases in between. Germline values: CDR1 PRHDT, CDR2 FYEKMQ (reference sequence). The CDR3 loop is CAGTRSRGDIQYF. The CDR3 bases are TGTGCCGGCACCCGATCAAGGGGGGACATTCAGTACTTC.

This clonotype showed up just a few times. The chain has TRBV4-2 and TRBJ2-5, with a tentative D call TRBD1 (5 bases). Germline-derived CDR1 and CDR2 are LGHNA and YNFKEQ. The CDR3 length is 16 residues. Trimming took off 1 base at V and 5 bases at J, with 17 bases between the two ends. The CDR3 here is CASSQGGAGLRETQYF. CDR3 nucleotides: TGTGCCAGCAGCCAAGGAGGAGCAGGGCTGAGGGAGACCCAGTACTTC.

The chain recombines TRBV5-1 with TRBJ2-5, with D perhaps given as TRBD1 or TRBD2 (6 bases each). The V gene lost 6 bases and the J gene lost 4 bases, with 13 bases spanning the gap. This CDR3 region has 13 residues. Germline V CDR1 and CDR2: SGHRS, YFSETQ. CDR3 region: CASIGGEGETQYF. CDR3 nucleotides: TGCGCCAGCATCGGGGGCGAAGGAGAGACCCAGTACTTC.

The CDR3 sequence is CASSLAIGQPNNEQFF. DNA of the CDR3: TGCGCCAGCAGCTTGGCCATCGGGCAGCCTAACAATGAGCAGTTCTTC. The rearrangement uses TRBV5-1 and TRBJ2-1; D is unresolved. V lost 0 bases and J 5 bases, leaving 15 bases between the germline ends. The CDR3 sequence is 16 residues long. From germline, CDR1 is SGHRS and CDR2 YFSETQ.

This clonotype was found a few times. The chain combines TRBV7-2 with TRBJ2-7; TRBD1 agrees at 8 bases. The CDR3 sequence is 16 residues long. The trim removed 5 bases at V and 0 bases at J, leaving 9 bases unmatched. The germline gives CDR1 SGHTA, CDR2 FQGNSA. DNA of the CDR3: TGTGCCAGCAGCGGTCCGGGACAGGCCAGCTCCTACGAGCAGTACTTC. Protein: CASSGPGQASSYEQYF.

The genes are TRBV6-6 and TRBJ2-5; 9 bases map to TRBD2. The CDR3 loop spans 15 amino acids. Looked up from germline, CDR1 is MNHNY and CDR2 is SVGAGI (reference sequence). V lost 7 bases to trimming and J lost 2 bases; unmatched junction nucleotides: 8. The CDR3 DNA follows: TGTGCCAGCACGCGGGTGCGGGGGGGTCAAGAGACCCAGTACTTC. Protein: CASTRVRGGQETQYF.

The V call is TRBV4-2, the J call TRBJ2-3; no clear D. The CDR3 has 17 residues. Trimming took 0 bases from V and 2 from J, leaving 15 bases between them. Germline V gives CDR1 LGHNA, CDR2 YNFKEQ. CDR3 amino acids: CASSQDGRLINTDTQYF. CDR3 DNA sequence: TGTGCCAGCAGCCAAGACGGACGCCTGATAAACACAGATACGCAGTATTTT.

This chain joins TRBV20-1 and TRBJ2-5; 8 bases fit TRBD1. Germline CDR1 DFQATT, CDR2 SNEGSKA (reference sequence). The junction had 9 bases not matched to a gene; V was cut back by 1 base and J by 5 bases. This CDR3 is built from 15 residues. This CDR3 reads CSARVADRATETQYF. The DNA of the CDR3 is TGCAGTGCTAGAGTTGCGGACAGGGCTACGGAGACCCAGTACTTC.

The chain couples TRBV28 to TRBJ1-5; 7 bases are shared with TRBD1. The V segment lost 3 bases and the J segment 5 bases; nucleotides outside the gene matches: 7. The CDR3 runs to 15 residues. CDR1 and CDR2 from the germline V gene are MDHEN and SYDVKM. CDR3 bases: TGTGCCAGCAGTTTCCTTAGTCAGGGGGATCAGCCCCAGCATTTT. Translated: CASSFLSQGDQPQHF.

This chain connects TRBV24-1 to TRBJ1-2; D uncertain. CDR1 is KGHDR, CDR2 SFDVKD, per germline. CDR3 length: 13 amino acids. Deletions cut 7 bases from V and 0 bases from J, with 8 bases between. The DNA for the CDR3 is TGTGCCACCAGCCTTTCAGCTAACTATGGCTACACCTTC. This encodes CATSLSANYGYTF.

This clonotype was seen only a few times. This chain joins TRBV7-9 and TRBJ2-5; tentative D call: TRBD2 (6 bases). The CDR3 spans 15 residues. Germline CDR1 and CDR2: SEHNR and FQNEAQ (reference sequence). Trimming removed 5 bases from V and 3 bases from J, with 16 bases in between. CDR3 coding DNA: TGTGCCAGCAGCCCTCGGGGTAGCGGCGAAGAGACCCAGTACTTC. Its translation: CASSPRGSGEETQYF.

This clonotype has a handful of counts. The chain's CDR3 is CASSLARARQETQYF. The DNA for the CDR3 is TGTGCCAGCAGCTTGGCTCGGGCCAGACAAGAGACCCAGTACTTC. This chain joins TRBV5-6 and TRBJ2-5; no firm D call. The CDR3 is 15 amino acids. Germline V CDR1 and CDR2: SGHDT, YYEEEE. Trimming cost V 0 bases and J 2 bases, with 11 bases left between them.

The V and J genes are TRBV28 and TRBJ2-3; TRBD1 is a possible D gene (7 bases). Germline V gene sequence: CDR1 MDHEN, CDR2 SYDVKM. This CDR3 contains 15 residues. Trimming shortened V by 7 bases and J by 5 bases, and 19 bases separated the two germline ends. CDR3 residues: CASTPGGLRGDTQYF. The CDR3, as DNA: TGTGCCAGCACCCCAGGGGGGCTTAGGGGAGATACGCAGTATTTT.

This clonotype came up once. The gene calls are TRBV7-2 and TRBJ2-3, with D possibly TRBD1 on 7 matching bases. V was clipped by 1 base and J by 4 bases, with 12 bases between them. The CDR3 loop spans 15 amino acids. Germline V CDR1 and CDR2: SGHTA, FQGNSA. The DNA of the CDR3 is TGTGCCAGCAGCTTAGGACTAGGGGGCCCAGATACGCAGTATTTT. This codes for CASSLGLGGPDTQYF. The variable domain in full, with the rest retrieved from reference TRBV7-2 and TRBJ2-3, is GAGVSQSPSNKVTEKGKDVELRCDPISGHTALYWYRQSLGQGLEFLIYFQGNSAPDKSGLPSDRFSAERTGGSVSTLTIQRTQQEDSAVYLCASSLGLGGPDTQYFGPGTRLTVL.

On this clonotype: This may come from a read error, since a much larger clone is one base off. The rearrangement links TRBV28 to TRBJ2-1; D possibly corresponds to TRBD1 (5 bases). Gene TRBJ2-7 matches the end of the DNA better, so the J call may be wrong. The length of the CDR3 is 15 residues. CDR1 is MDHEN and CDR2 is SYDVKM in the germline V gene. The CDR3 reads CASSSWQGYSYEQYF. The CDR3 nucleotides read TGTGCCAGCAGTTCATGGCAGGGTTATTCCTACGAGCAGTACTTC.